This T cell receptor beta chain was observed in a study of T cells in Graves' hyperthyroidism and ophthalmopathy. This clonotype was counted many times. TCR beta CDR3 region amplification was performed from RNA transcripts. First-round RT-PCR of the TCR CDR3 relied on the HTBI primer set. TCRdb recomputed calls from the multiplex PCR reads with MiXCR, one row per CDR3 protein. The table has about 410,000 distinct CDR3 sequences, around 13% seen once; the top ten hold about 19%. Active moderate-to-severe ophthalmopathy, Clinical Activity Score at least 3, NOSPECS at least 4, under 3 months' duration. Germline values: CDR1 DFQATT, CDR2 SNEGSKA (reference sequence). CDR3 length equals 16 residues. V shed 1 base and J shed 5 bases, with 20 bases lying between them.

The rearrangement joins TRBV20-1 to TRBJ1-1; D is perhaps TRBD1 (6 bases). The specimen sequenced was blood. The receptor was isolated from a woman between 25 and 40 years old with Graves' ophthalmopathy. The CDR3 DNA is TGCAGTGCTAGAGGAGATCAGCGGGGGGCGCGTACTGAAGCTTTCTTT. It encodes CSARGDQRGARTEAFF.